The present entry profiles one TCR beta chain with its context. The antigen this receptor binds is unknown. Base qualities are missing; no much larger clone stands one base away. This sample was included in a study of STAT3 mutations in large granular lymphocyte leukemia (dated by TCRdb to about 2019). Notes on the research overall: Canonical activating STAT3 mutations were detected in roughly half of the longitudinally sequenced T-LGLL patients. Over half of the T-LGLL patients were given one or more immunosuppressive therapy regimens, and 40% of the treated patients had a hematologic response. Serial deep sequencing of TCRbeta CDR3 and STAT3 was performed in patients with T-cell large granular lymphocyte leukemia to reconstruct clonal hierarchy and dynamics. From an initial cohort of around 190 LGL patients, 15 to 20 representative T-LGLL cases were selected for longitudinal TCRbeta and STAT3 sequencing. As controls within the study, a couple of patients with natural killer LGL leukemia were also sequenced longitudinally. Patients were sequenced at 3 to 5 time points on average, with the number of samplings per patient ranging from 2 to 8. Overall results and qualifications from the work: TCR clonotype switching after therapy was observed in 6 of 18 patients, and all newly emerging clones were found to be STAT3 wild type. Several patients had a dominant TCR clone burden greater than the STAT3 mutant burden, which suggests that the STAT3 mutation arose secondarily within a clone that had already expanded. Persisting codominant clonotypes in some patients meant a small but highly pathogenic clone may have been missed. Variable intervals between samplings and differing treatment regimens complicated linking therapy response to changes in TCR clonal burden. All T-LGLL patients had at least one immunodominant TCRbeta clonotype, and roughly half had multiple immunodominant subclonotypes. Because no samples were available when a clone first appeared, clonal expansion was inferred from samplings taken at other points.

An Illumina MiSeq was used to sequence the TCRbeta libraries, yielding an average of about 40,773 productive templates per sample. TCRbeta CDR3 libraries were generated with the immunoSEQ assay using multiplex PCR amplification. In the source study's methods: Repertoire diversity was calculated as previously defined, and values close to 0 indicated extremely monoclonal samples. This immuneACCESS table, as held by TCRdb, lists in-frame sequences with V and J called but not all clones. Of the missing ones, under half trace to an unresolved V gene in checked studies; the others have no known cause. That table furnishes V, J and clone size, whereas the DNA furnished D and trimming. The sample profile shows around 5,200 clones; 70% to 85% of them were found once. The ten biggest clones cover roughly 43% of the sample. From the cysteine through the phenylalanine, the CDR3 covers 13 amino acids. Only the CDR3 portion is preserved as DNA: 39 bases, with reading frame beginning at the first base. Trimming removed 4 bases from V and 7 bases from J, leaving 14 bases between the germline ends. Based on the germline V gene, the CDR1 and CDR2 sequences are SGHTA and FQGTGA.

The same DNA, extracted from blood mononuclear cells, served for both TCR sequencing and STAT3 sequencing. The clonotype comes from a human donor with T large granular lymphocyte leukemia. Some clones in this sample may be carry-over from other donors' samples. Sequencing was performed on PBMCs. The chain links TRBV7-3 with TRBJ2-7; possibly the D gene is TRBD2, per 5 matching bases. The DNA is TGTGCCAGCAGCTACCTACCCACGGGGGAGCAGTACTTC. The encoded protein is CASSYLPTGEQYF.